The clone carrying this TCR beta chain is judged medium-sized. Its target is unknown. Runs used v3.0 of the immunoSEQ assay and were done at survey level. The assay was immunoSEQ multiplex PCR, and TCRdb's table has in-frame clones only and misses some. The sample has 25,000 to 30,000 clones, over 90% seen once. The CDR3 contains 20 residues. This sample is part of a study of long-term antiretroviral therapy in people with HIV. At the level of the study: First collections came about a decade before the 2015 immediate-ART recommendation.

Two or more post-ART PBMC samples, plus at least one pre-ART sample, were available for each donor. Overall study findings and caveats: Diversity remained lower than transplant donor controls, even though it increased after ART. The blood, collected between the mid-2000s and the late 2010s, was possibly taken under older ART regimens.

The origin of this receptor is a middle-aged man with HIV. The genes are TRBV21-1 and TRBJ2-1. TRBV21-1 is described as a pseudogene. This specimen consisted of unsorted PBMCs, obtained 6.2 years after starting antiretroviral therapy. The CDR3 DNA sequence: TGTGCCAGCAGCAAGGGAATTATTTTTGTGGTGTACAACTCCTACAATGAGCAGTTCTTC. Its protein is CASSKGIIFVVYNSYNEQFF.